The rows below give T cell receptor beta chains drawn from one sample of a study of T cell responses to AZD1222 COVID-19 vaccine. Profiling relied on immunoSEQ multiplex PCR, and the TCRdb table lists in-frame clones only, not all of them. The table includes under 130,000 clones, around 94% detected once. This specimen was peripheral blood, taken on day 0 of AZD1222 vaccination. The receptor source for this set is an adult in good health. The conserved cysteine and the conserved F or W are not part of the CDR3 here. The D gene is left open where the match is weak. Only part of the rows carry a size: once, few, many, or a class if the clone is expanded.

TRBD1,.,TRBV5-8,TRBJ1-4,ASSLYRGRIGGEKLF
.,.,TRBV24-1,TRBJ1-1,ATSDMDRKAF
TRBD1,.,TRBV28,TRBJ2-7,ASSPVDRETYEQY
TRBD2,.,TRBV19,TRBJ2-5,ASSISGLAGETQY
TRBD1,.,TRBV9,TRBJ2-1,ASRGTGVGVEQF
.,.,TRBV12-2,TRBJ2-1,AKPYLGKRGAYNEQF
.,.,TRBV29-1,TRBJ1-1,SVANSLNTEAF
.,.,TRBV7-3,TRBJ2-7,ASSFPGTESEQY
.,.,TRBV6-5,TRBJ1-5,ASSMQGYSNQPQH
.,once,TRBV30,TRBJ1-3,AGSPGSSGNTIY
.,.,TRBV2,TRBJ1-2,ASSGYGYT
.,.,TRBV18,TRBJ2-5,ASSPPPGGETQY
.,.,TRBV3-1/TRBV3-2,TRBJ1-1,ASSQVPAEAF
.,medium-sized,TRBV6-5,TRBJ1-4,ASSLTASTNEKLF
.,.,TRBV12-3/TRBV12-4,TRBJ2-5,ASSFQETQY
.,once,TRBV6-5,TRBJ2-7,ASTNSYEQY
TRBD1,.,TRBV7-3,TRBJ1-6,ASSSSGTDNSPLH
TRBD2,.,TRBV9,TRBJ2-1,ASSVQPGLAGAGEQF
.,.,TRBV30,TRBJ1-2,AWSIGAGYT
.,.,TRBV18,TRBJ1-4,ASSPHRNNEKLF
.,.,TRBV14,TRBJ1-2,ASRPTRGADYGYT
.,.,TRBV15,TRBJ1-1,ATSRDFRGRGAEAF
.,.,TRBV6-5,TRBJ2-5,ASSYGAQETQY
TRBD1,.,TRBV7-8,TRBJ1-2,ASSLPGQGRTGYT
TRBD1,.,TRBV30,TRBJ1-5,AWSVRRDSRYSNQPQH
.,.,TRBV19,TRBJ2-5,ASRKTGGYGETQY
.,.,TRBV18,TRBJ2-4,ASSPGQGRYIQY
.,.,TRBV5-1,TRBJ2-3,ASSPARDVMY
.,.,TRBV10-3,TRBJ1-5,AISDRGIDQPQH
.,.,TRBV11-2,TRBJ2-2,ASGSLGGNTGELF
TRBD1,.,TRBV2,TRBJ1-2,ASFDPGQGVIYGYT
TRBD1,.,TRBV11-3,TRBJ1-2,ASSSGQGLYGYT
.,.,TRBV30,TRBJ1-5,AWRAEGTGQPQH
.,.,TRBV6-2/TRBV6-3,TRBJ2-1,ASSYSPDNEQF
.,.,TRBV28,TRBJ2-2,ASSLGTPGTGELF
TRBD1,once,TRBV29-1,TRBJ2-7,SVGTEGTGIYEQY
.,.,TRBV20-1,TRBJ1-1,SAKLSGEAF
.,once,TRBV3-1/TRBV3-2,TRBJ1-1,ASSPHRRDTEAF
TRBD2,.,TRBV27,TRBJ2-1,ASSLLSGTSYGNEQF
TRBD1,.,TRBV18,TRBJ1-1,ASSPGQQNTEAF